Detailed here is one T cell receptor (beta chain). Its specificity is not known. The data were obtained in a study of T cells after yellow fever vaccination. General study results and limits: Among all clonotypes, a small share was observed in both CD4 and CD8 compartments. Reappearance after the booster was observed for most primary-vaccination clones (roughly 97% CD4, over 75% CD8).

Synthesis of TCR cDNA relied on 5'RACE template switching, which attached a universal primer site and UMIs. TCRdb redid the calling of the 5' RACE reads with MiXCR, one entry per CDR3 protein. The sample shows under 550,000 distinct CDR3 sequences, roughly a fifth of them seen only once. The ends were cut back, 4 bases at V and 4 bases at J, with 13 bases in the middle. Germline values: CDR1 SGHAT, CDR2 FQNNGV. This CDR3 region has 14 residues. V usage is TRBV11-2 and J usage is TRBJ1-2, with a possible D match to TRBD1 (5 bases). The TCR comes from a man aged 18 to 30 who received the YFV17D yellow fever vaccine. This sample comprised PBMCs, obtained more than 20 days after the first yellow fever vaccination. CDR3 DNA sequence: TGTGCCAGCAGCTCCGGGACTTATGGCTATGGCTACACCTTC. Amino acid sequence: CASSSGTYGYGYTF.